Below are 8 T cell receptor beta chains sequenced from a single sample in a study of T cell responses to AZD1222 COVID-19 vaccine. Assay used: immunoSEQ multiplex PCR; TCRdb lists only in-frame clones, some missing. This table holds 93,000 or so clones, 90% found once. The sequencing used peripheral blood, collected on day 0 of AZD1222 vaccination. The origin of the receptors is an adult in good health.

The gene calls are TRBV9 and TRBJ2-1, with D possibly called TRBD1 or TRBD2 (7 bases each). The length of the CDR3 is 12 residues. V gave up 4 bases and J gave up 13 bases, with 15 bases separating them. Germline V lookup: CDR1 SGDLS, CDR2 YYNGEE. Here the CDR3 DNA reads TGTGCCAGCAGCCAGCAGGGGGGGGACCAGTTCTTC. This codes for CASSQQGGDQFF.

The rearrangement joins TRBV5-4 to TRBJ1-2, with D hard to call. This CDR3 is 14 amino acids long. CDR1 and CDR2 (germline): SGHNT, YYREEE (reference sequence). V was shortened by 3 bases and J by 1 base, with 10 bases between the two germline ends. The CDR3 DNA follows: TGTGCCAGCAGCTCTGCCCGGGGTAACTATGGCTACACCTTC. Its translation: CASSSARGNYGYTF.

The chain links TRBV6-2 or TRBV6-3 to TRBJ1-1, with TRBD1 matching 7 bases. CDR1 is MNHEY and CDR2 is SVGEGT in the germline V gene. V dropped 2 bases and J dropped 10; count of bases not matched to a gene: 16. This CDR3 comprises 16 residues. CDR3 DNA: TGTGCCAGCAGTTACGGGGGGACAGAGGCACCCTGGGGAGCTTTCTTT. This codes for CASSYGGTEAPWGAFF.

This clone was seen once. The CDR3 sequence is CASSRTGSSYEQYF. The CDR3 bases are TGTGCCAGTAGTAGGACAGGGAGCTCCTACGAGCAGTACTTC. The V call is TRBV19, the J call TRBJ2-7, with 8 bases aligning to TRBD1. Germline loops: CDR1 LNHDA, CDR2 SQIVND (reference sequence). The junction had 2 bases not matched to a gene; V was cut back by 4 bases and J by 0 bases. The CDR3 has 14 amino acids. The full variable domain, completed using reference TRBV19 and TRBJ2-7, is DGGITQSPKYLFRKEGQNVTLSCEQNLNHDAMYWYRQDPGQGLRLIYYSQIVNDFQKGDIAEGYSVSREKKESFPLTVTSAQKNPTAFYLCASSRTGSSYEQYFGPGTRLTVT.

This clone was detected once. The CDR3, as DNA: TGTGCCAGCAGCTCTTGGGGGGACTCAGATGGCTACACCTTC. It encodes CASSSWGDSDGYTF. The chain couples TRBV5-4 to TRBJ1-2; tentatively, D is TRBD1 (5 bases). The germline CDR1 and CDR2 sequences are SGHNT and YYREEE (reference sequence). The CDR3 is made up of 14 amino acids. V was shortened by 3 bases and J by 6 bases, with 15 bases between the two germline ends. The complete variable domain, with remaining parts taken from reference TRBV5-4 and TRBJ1-2, reads ETGVTQSPTHLIKTRGQQVTLRCSSQSGHNTVSWYQQALGQGPQFIFQYYREEENGRGNFPPRFSGLQFPNYSSELNVNALELDDSALYLCASSSWGDSDGYTFGSGTRLTVV.

V and J are TRBV30 and TRBJ1-6; possibly TRBD1 for D (6 bases). V was shortened by 3 bases and J by 7 bases, with 19 bases between the two germline ends. From germline, CDR1 is GTSNPN and CDR2 SVGIG (reference sequence). The CDR3 consists of 16 residues. The CDR3 protein is CAWRGPPTGPNSPLHF. CDR3 bases: TGTGCCTGGAGAGGTCCTCCAACAGGGCCGAATTCACCCCTCCACTTT.

The DNA for the CDR3 is TGTGCCAGCAGTTACTCTCATAGTCAGCCCCAGCATTTT. As protein: CASSYSHSQPQHF. The rearrangement links TRBV6-5 to TRBJ1-5; D remains unclear. This CDR3 region has 13 residues. V was shortened by 0 bases and J by 6 bases, with 6 bases between the two germline ends. CDR1 MNHEY and CDR2 SVGAGI come from the germline V gene.

A word on this clone: The junction and the germline gene differ at one end; a read error may be behind it. This CDR3 reads CASSSLRDSRNTIYF. The CDR3 nucleotides read TGTGCCAGCAGTTCCCTTCGGGACTCTAGAAACACCATATATTTT. This sequence joins TRBV6-5 and TRBJ1-3, with D possibly TRBD1 on 5 matching bases. Germline CDR1 MNHEY, CDR2 SVGAGI. The CDR3 has 15 residues.